Below are 17 T cell receptor beta chains sequenced from a single sample in a study of T cells in Graves' hyperthyroidism and ophthalmopathy. RNA transcripts gave rise to amplified TCR beta CDR3 regions. First-round RT-PCR targeting the TCR CDR3 was performed with the HTBI primer set. TCRdb called the multiplex PCR reads again in MiXCR, with one record for every CDR3 protein. The sample lists roughly 420,000 distinct CDR3 sequences; roughly an eighth were seen once. Source material: blood. Receptors originate from a woman under 30 with Graves' hyperthyroidism.

This clonotype has ten or more counts. This rearrangement joins TRBV7-2 to TRBJ2-1, with D hard to call. CDR3 length: 12 amino acids. Germline CDR1 reads SGHTA; CDR2 reads FQGNSA. V was clipped by 5 bases and J by 7 bases, with 9 bases between them. This chain's CDR3 is CASSPPWNEQFF. The DNA for the CDR3 is TGTGCCAGCAGCCCACCCTGGAATGAGCAGTTCTTC.

This clonotype was counted at least ten times. This CDR3 is CASSPGTSGSRDTQYF. The CDR3 DNA is TGTGCCAGCAGCCCAGGGACTAGCGGGAGTAGAGATACGCAGTATTTT. This rearrangement joins TRBV3-1 to TRBJ2-3; 14 positions match TRBD2. The CDR3 is 16 amino acids. CDR1 and CDR2 from the germline V gene are LGHDT and YNNKEL (reference sequence). Trimming removed 4 bases from V and 5 bases from J; junction bases left unmatched: 5.

This clonotype was counted many times. V is TRBV30 and J is TRBJ1-5; D perhaps matches TRBD1 (5 bases). The CDR3 sequence is 15 residues long. The V gene's germline CDR1 is GTSNPN and CDR2 SVGIG (reference sequence). V lost 0 bases and J lost 3, with 12 bases in between. The CDR3 region is CAWSVNDRPNQPQHF. CDR3 sequence (DNA): TGTGCCTGGAGTGTTAATGACAGACCCAATCAGCCCCAGCATTTT.

Many counts were recorded for this clonotype. The V and J genes are TRBV9 and TRBJ2-1, with D uncertain. CDR3 size: 15 residues. With 0 bases removed from V and 10 bases from J, the gap between germline ends came to 17 bases. From germline, CDR1 is SGDLS and CDR2 YYNGEE. This CDR3 is CASSVGVGPPREQFF. CDR3 nucleotide sequence: TGTGCCAGCAGCGTAGGAGTAGGCCCACCGCGAGAGCAGTTCTTC.

This clonotype was recorded at least ten times. This chain uses TRBV7-2 with TRBJ1-2; a weak D match, TRBD1 (6 bases). Trimming cost V 3 bases and J 4 bases, with 6 bases left between them. The CDR3 extends over 12 amino acids. Per the germline V gene, CDR1 is SGHTA and CDR2 is FQGNSA. The CDR3 region is CASSLDSYGYTF. As DNA, the CDR3 is TGTGCCAGCAGCTTGGACAGCTATGGCTACACCTTC.

This clonotype came up many times. J is TRBJ1-6 and V is TRBV6-1; tentative D call: TRBD1 (6 bases). Germline V lookup: CDR1 MNHNS, CDR2 SASEGT. The CDR3 length is 13 residues. Trimming took 6 bases from V and 10 from J, leaving 13 bases between them. The CDR3, as DNA: TGTGCCAGCAGCGACAGGAGGGAGTCACCCCTCCACTTT. Translated, it gives CASSDRRESPLHF.

The V and J genes are TRBV20-1 and TRBJ2-7; tentative D call: TRBD2 (5 bases). V was clipped by 1 base and J by 0 bases, with 16 bases between them. This CDR3 is built from 16 residues. CDR1 is DFQATT, CDR2 SNEGSKA, per germline (reference sequence). For the CDR3, the DNA is TGCAGTGCTAGAGGGGGTCCGAGCGGAAGCTCCTACGAGCAGTACTTC. Translation: CSARGGPSGSSYEQYF.

This clonotype was counted at least ten times. The chain couples TRBV7-9 to TRBJ2-5; TRBD2 might be the D (5 bases). Germline V CDR1 and CDR2: SEHNR, FQNEAQ (reference sequence). The CDR3 is 13 residues long. V was cut by 4 bases and J by 5 bases, with 11 bases left in between. The CDR3 DNA sequence: TGTGCCAGCAGCTCCCCGGGGTTGGAGACCCAGTACTTC. It specifies CASSSPGLETQYF.

This clonotype was counted at least ten times. V is TRBV5-1 and J is TRBJ2-1; no clear D gene. Looked up from germline, CDR1 is SGHRS and CDR2 is YFSETQ. This CDR3 has 15 amino acids. Trimming pared 0 bases from V and 4 bases from J, leaving 11 bases between. Written as DNA, the CDR3 is TGCGCCAGCAGCTTGGATACCGACTTGTACAATGAGCAGTTCTTC. Translated, it gives CASSLDTDLYNEQFF.

Details on this clonotype: A read error may explain this, as a much larger clone is one base away. The V and J genes are TRBV5-1 and TRBJ1-5; the match to TRBD1 covers 7 bases. Germline V CDR1 and CDR2: SGHRS, YFSETQ. The CDR3 extends over 14 amino acids. CDR3 protein: CSSSPTGMNQPQHF. The CDR3, as DNA: TGTTCCAGCAGCCCGACAGGGATGAATCAGCCCCAGCATTTT.

The chain combines TRBV27 with TRBJ2-2; D unresolved. This CDR3 has 16 amino acids. V was clipped by 2 bases and J by 5 bases, with 15 bases between them. Germline V gene sequence: CDR1 MNHEY, CDR2 SMNVEV (reference sequence). In DNA form, the CDR3 reads TGTGCCAGCAGTTTAAGGGCAGGTGCTGGTACCGGGGAGCTGTTTTTT. Amino acid sequence: CASSLRAGAGTGELFF.

This clonotype was found many times. The J gene is TRBJ2-1, the V gene TRBV11-2; 8 bases are shared with TRBD2. In germline, CDR1 is SGHAT, CDR2 FQNNGV. V gave up 1 base and J gave up 8 bases; unmatched junction bases: 4. This CDR3 has 14 residues. For the CDR3, the DNA is TGTGCCAGCAGCTTAGCCGGGAGGGCCCATGAGCAGTTCTTC. It translates to CASSLAGRAHEQFF.

In its sample, this clonotype was seen a few times. Just one base apart from a much larger clone, this may be a read error. V and J are TRBV28 and TRBJ1-2, with 8 bases identical to TRBD1. The CDR3 loop spans 13 amino acids. Per germline, CDR1 MDHEN and CDR2 SYDVKM. The V gene end was trimmed by 5 bases and the J gene end by 7 bases; junction bases not matched to a gene: 6. The chain's CDR3 is CASSGDRPCGYTF. The CDR3 DNA reads TGTGCCAGCAGTGGGGACAGGCCCTGTGGCTACACCTTC.

V usage is TRBV3-1 and J usage is TRBJ1-1; D may be TRBD1 (5 bases). Deletions cut 0 bases from V and 3 bases from J, with 8 bases between. Germline CDR1 is LGHDT and CDR2 is YNNKEL (reference sequence). This CDR3 is built from 14 residues. The CDR3 loop is CASSQDPGDTEAFF. In DNA form, the CDR3 reads TGTGCCAGCAGCCAAGATCCGGGGGACACTGAAGCTTTCTTT.

In this sample, this clonotype turned up many times. The J gene is TRBJ2-3, the V gene TRBV2; D uncertain. Germline CDR1 is SNHLY and CDR2 is FYNNEI. The CDR3 consists of 14 residues. V was clipped by 2 bases and J by 3 bases, with 9 bases between them. CDR3 sequence: CASSEYRKTDTQYF. For the CDR3, the DNA is TGTGCCAGCAGTGAATATAGGAAGACAGATACGCAGTATTTT.

This clonotype was seen more than once but under ten times. The chain has TRBV2 and TRBJ1-6; D unresolved. The CDR3 consists of 14 residues. Germline CDR1 SNHLY, CDR2 FYNNEI. V lost 6 bases and J lost 4, with 10 bases in between. The CDR3 loop is CASRTARYNSPLHF. DNA of the CDR3: TGTGCCAGCAGGACGGCACGGTATAATTCACCCCTCCACTTT.

The chain combines TRBV7-2 with TRBJ1-1; TRBD1 is a possible D gene (5 bases). With 1 base removed from V and 10 bases from J, the gap between germline ends came to 22 bases. This CDR3 is 16 amino acids long. Germline loops: CDR1 SGHTA, CDR2 FQGNSA. Written as DNA, the CDR3 is TGTGCCAGCAGCTTAGTTCTAAGGGGTTTTTTGTCTGGAGCTTTCTTT. Translated, it gives CASSLVLRGFLSGAFF. The variable domain in full, with the rest retrieved from reference TRBV7-2 and TRBJ1-1, is GAGVSQSPSNKVTEKGKDVELRCDPISGHTALYWYRQSLGQGLEFLIYFQGNSAPDKSGLPSDRFSAERTGGSVSTLTIQRTQQEDSAVYLCASSLVLRGFLSGAFFGQGTRLTVV.